The subject of this entry is one T cell receptor (beta chain). Its antigen is currently unknown. RNA transcripts were the template, and TCR beta CDR3 regions were amplified from them. A first-round RT-PCR used HTBI primers, followed by a second-round multiplex PCR. TCRdb reanalysed the multiplex PCR reads using MiXCR and keeps one entry per CDR3 protein. The sample records 500,000 to 700,000 distinct CDR3 sequences, under 40% being singletons. This CDR3 is 17 amino acids long. V shed 6 bases and J 2 bases; nucleotides not matched to a gene: 8. Germline CDR1 is SNHLY and CDR2 is FYNNEI. This record comes from a study of Graves' ophthalmopathy and Graves' hyperthyroidism. Study-wide results and caveats: Blood samples also showed most expanded thyroid clonotypes exceeding 0.001 frequency.

Sequenced input: peripheral blood or thyroid tissue (not recorded which). This chain joins TRBV2 and TRBJ2-6, with 9 bases fitting TRBD1. The source is an adult man with Graves' hyperthyroidism. CDR3 residues: CASRGTGSNPGANVLTF. CDR3 sequence (DNA): TGTGCCAGCAGGGGGACAGGGTCGAACCCTGGGGCCAACGTCCTGACTTTC.